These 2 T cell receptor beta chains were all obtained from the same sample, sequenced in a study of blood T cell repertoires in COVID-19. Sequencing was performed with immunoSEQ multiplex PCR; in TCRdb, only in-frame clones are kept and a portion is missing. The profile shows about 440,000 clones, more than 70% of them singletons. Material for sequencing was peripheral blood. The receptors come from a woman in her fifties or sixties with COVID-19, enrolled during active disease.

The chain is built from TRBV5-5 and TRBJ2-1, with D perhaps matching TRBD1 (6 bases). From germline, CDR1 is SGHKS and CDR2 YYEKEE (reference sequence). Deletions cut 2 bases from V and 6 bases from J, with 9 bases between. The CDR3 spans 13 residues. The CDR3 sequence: CASSFWTANEQFF. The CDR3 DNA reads TGTGCCAGCAGCTTCTGGACAGCCAATGAGCAGTTCTTC.

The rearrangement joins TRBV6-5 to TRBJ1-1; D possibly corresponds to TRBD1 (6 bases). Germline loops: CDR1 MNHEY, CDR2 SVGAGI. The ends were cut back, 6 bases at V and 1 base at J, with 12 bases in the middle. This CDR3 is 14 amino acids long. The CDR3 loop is CASSPEGGNTEAFF. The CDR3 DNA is TGTGCCAGCAGCCCCGAAGGGGGGAACACTGAAGCTTTCTTT.